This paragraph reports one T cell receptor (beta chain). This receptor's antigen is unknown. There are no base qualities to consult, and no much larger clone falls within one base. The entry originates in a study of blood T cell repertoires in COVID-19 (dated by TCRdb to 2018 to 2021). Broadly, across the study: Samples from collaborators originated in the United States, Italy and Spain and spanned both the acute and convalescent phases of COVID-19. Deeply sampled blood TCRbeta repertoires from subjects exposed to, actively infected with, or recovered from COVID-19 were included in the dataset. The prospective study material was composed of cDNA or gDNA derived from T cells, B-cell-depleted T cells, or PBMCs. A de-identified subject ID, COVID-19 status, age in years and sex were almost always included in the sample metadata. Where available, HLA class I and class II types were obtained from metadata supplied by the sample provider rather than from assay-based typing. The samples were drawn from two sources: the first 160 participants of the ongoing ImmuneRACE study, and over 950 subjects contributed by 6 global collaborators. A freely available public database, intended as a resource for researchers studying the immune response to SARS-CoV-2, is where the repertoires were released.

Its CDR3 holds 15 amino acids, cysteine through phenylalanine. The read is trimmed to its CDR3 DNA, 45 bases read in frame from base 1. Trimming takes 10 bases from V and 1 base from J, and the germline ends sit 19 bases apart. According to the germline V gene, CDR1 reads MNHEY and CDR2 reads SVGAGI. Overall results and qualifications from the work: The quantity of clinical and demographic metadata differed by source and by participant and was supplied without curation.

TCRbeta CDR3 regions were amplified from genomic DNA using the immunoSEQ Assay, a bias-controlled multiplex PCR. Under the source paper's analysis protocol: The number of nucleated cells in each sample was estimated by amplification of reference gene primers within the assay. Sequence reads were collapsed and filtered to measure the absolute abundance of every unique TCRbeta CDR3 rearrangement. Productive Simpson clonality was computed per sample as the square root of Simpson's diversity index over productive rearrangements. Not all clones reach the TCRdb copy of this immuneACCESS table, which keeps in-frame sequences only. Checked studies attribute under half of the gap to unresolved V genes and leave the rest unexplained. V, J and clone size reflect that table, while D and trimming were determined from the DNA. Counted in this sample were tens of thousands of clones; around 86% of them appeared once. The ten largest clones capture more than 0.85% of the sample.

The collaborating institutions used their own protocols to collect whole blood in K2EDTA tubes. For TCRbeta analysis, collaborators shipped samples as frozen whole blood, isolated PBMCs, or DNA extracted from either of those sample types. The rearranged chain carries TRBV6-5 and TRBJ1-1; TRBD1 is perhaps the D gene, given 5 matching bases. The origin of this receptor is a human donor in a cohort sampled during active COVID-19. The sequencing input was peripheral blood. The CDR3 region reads CATYKGSLPNTEAFF. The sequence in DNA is TGTGCCACCTACAAGGGGTCTCTACCGAACACTGAAGCTTTCTTT.